The sequence of this T cell receptor (beta chain) was determined in a study of blood T cell repertoires in COVID-19. This table comes from immunoSEQ multiplex PCR, and its TCRdb copy is limited to in-frame clones, with some not included. The sample gives about 170,000 clones, about nine tenths of which show up once; 25% to 30% is in the top ten. CDR3 length equals 16 residues. Germline V gene data show CDR1 as SGDLS and CDR2 as YYNGEE. Unmatched junction bases numbered 9, after V lost 0 bases and J lost 5 bases. The sequenced material came from peripheral blood. The TCR originated in a man in his fifties or sixties with acute or convalescent COVID-19. The V gene is TRBV9, the J gene TRBJ2-5; 8 positions agree with TRBD2. CDR3 region: CASSVAPAGGGETQYF. The DNA of the CDR3 is TGTGCCAGCAGCGTAGCCCCTGCGGGGGGCGGGGAGACCCAGTACTTC.